These 4 T cell receptor beta chains were sequenced from one sample in a study of T cell repertoires in cytomegalovirus infection. TCRdb re-called the reads through MiXCR, storing one row per CDR3 protein. The table lists under 450,000 distinct CDR3 sequences, 34% of them singletons. Their target antigens are unknown. Sequencing was performed on cultured PBMCs, taken from culture after CMV antigen stimulation. The receptors were sampled from a human donor in good health (CMV status not recorded). Some clones in this sample may be carry-over from other donors' samples.

The rearrangement links TRBV5-1 to TRBJ1-2; TRBD1 agrees at 7 bases. There are 15 residues in the CDR3. V dropped 0 bases and J dropped 4; count of bases not matched to a gene: 6. The V gene's germline CDR1 is SGHRS and CDR2 YFSETQ. The CDR3 coding sequence is TGCGCCAGCAGCTTGGGACAGGGCTTCGGCTATGGCTACACCTTC. Translation gives CASSLGQGFGYGYTF.

This clonotype showed up just a few times. CDR3 nucleotide sequence: TGTGCCAGCAGTTTCTCGGGGACCACCGGGGAGCTGTTTTTT. Residues: CASSFSGTTGELFF. The genes are TRBV12-3 or TRBV12-4 and TRBJ2-2; D may be TRBD1 or TRBD2 (5 bases each). CDR3 size: 14 residues. V lost 3 bases and J 4 bases, leaving 9 bases between the germline ends.

The CDR3 loop reads CASSTTTENNEQFF. The CDR3 DNA sequence: TGTGCCAGCAGCACCACAACGGAAAACAATGAGCAGTTCTTC. The rearrangement joins TRBV11-1 to TRBJ2-1; no clear D gene. This CDR3 comprises 14 residues. Germline loops: CDR1 SGHAT, CDR2 FQDESV (reference sequence). Trimming shortened V by 5 bases and J by 5 bases, and 13 bases separated the two germline ends.

This clonotype was counted between two and nine times. CDR3 region: CASSASTEAFF. The CDR3 nucleotides are TGTGCCAGCAGTGCTAGCACTGAAGCTTTCTTT. This chain uses TRBV27 with TRBJ1-1; D remains unclear. V was trimmed by 5 bases and J by 4 bases, leaving 5 bases between them. Germline CDR1 is MNHEY and CDR2 is SMNVEV (reference sequence). The CDR3 consists of 11 residues.